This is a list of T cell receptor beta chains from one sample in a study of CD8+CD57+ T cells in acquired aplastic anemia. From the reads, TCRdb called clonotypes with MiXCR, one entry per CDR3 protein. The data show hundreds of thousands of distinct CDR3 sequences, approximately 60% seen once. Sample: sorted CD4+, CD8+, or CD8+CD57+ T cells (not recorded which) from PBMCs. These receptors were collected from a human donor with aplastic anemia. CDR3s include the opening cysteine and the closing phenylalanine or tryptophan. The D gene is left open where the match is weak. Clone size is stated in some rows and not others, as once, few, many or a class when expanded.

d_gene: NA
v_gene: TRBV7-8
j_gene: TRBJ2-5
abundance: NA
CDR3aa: CASSDGTGRETQYF
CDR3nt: TGTGCCAGCAGTGATGGAACAGGGCGAGAGACCCAGTACTTC

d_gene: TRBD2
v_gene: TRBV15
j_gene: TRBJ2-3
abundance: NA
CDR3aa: CASSVGGRAGDTQYF
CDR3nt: TGTGCCAGCAGTGTCGGCGGGAGGGCTGGAGATACGCAGTATTTT

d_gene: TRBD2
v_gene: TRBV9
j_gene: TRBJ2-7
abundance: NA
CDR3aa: CASSLMFGGGPYEQYF
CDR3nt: TGTGCCAGCAGCTTAATGTTTGGCGGGGGACCCTACGAGCAGTACTTC

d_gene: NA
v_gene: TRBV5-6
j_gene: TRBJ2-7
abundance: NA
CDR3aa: CASSGELGSYEQYF
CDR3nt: TGTGCCAGCAGCGGAGAATTGGGTAGTTACGAGCAGTACTTC

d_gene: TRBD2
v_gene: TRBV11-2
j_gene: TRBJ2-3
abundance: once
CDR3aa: CASSLSGVADTQYF
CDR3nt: TGTGCCAGCAGCTTAAGCGGGGTTGCAGATACGCAGTATTTT

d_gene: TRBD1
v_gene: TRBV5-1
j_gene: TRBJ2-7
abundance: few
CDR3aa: CASSLSYPGQGHYEQYF
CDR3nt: TGCGCCAGCAGCCTATCATATCCCGGACAGGGTCATTACGAGCAGTACTTC

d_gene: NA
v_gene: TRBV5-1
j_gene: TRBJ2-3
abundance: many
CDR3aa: CASSLVGRYTDTQYF
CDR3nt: TGCGCCAGCAGCTTGGTGGGGAGATACACAGATACGCAGTATTTT

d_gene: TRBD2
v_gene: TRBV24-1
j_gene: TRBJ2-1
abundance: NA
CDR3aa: CATSDPLAGQGQGEQFF
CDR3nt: TGTGCCACCAGTGATCCCCTAGCGGGACAAGGTCAGGGTGAGCAGTTCTTC

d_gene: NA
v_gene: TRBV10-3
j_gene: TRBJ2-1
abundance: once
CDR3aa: CAISGGFFNEQFF
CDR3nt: TGTGCCATCAGTGGGGGATTCTTTAATGAGCAGTTCTTC

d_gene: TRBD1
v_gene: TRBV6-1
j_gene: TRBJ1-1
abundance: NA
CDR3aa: CASSEARHRGDTEAFF
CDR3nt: TGTGCCAGCAGTGAAGCGCGTCACAGGGGGGACACTGAAGCTTTCTTT

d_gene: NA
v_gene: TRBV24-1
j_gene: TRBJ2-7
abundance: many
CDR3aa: CATSPAGVAYEQYF
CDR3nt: TGTGCCACCAGTCCCGCAGGGGTAGCCTACGAGCAGTACTTC

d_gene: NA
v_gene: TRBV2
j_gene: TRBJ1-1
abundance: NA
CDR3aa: CASSQSRGTEAFF
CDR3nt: TGTGCCAGCAGTCAATCACGGGGGACTGAAGCTTTCTTT

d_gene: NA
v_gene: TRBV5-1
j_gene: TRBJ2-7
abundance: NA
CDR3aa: CASSTTGKRIYEQYF
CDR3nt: TGCGCCAGCAGTACCACAGGAAAGAGGATTTACGAGCAGTACTTC

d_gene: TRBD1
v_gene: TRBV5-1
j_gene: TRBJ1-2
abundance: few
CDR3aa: CASSLRTGPNYGYTF
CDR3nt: TGCGCCAGCAGCCTAAGGACAGGGCCAAACTATGGCTACACCTTC

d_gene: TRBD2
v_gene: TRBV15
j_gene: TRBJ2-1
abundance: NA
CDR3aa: CATSIGTSGNNEQFF
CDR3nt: TGTGCCACCAGCATTGGGACTAGCGGCAACAATGAGCAGTTCTTC

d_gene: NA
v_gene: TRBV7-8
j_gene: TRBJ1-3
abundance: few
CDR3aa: CASSLNLQGGGNTIYF
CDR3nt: TGTGCCAGCAGCTTAAACCTGCAGGGAGGAGGAAACACCATATATTTT

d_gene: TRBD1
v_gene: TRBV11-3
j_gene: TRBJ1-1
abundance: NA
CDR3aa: CASSLDPTTGQGEEAFF
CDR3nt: TGTGCCAGCAGCTTAGATCCCACAACCGGACAGGGGGAAGAAGCTTTCTTT

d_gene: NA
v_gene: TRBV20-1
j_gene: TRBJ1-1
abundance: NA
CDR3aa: CSASSRGTDTEAFF
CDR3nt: TGCAGTGCTAGTTCAAGAGGGACCGACACTGAAGCTTTCTTT

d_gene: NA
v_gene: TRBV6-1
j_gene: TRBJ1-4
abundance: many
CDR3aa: CASSENENNEKLFF
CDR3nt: TGTGCCAGCAGTGAAAACGAGAATAATGAAAAACTGTTTTTT

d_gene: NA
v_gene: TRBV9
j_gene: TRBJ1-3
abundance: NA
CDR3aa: CASSRGEVGNTIYF
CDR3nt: TGTGCCAGCAGCCGTGGGGAGGTCGGAAACACCATATATTTT

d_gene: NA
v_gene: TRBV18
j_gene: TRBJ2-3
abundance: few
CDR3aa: CASSPISEIATDTQYF
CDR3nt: TGTGCCAGCTCACCAATCTCTGAAATAGCCACAGATACGCAGTATTTT

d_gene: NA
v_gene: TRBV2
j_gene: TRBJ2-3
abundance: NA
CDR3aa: CASVGLGTDTQYF
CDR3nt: TGTGCCAGCGTGGGACTGGGAACAGATACGCAGTATTTT

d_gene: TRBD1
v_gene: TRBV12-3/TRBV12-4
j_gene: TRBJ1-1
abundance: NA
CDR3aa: CASSSGTGAWSEAFF
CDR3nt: TGTGCCAGCAGTTCCGGGACAGGGGCCTGGTCTGAAGCTTTCTTT

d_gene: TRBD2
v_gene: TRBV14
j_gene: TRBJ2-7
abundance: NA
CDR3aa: CASSRKARGAEQYF
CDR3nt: TGTGCCAGCAGCCGCAAGGCGCGGGGGGCCGAGCAGTACTTC

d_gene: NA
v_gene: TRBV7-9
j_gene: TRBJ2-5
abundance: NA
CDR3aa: CASSPHIRTQETQYF
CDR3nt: TGTGCCAGCAGCCCGCACATCCGAACACAAGAGACCCAGTACTTC

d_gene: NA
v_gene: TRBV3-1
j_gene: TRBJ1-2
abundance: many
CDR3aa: CASSQALSDTGYTF
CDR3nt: TGTGCCAGCAGCCAAGCCCTTTCGGACACCGGCTACACCTTC

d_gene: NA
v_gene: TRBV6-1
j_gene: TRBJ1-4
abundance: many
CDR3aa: CASSAFATNEKLFF
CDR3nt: TGTGCCAGCAGTGCGTTTGCAACTAATGAAAAACTGTTTTTT

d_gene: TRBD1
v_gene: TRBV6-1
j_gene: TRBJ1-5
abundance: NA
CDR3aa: CASSRKRTGVSKQPQHF
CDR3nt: TGTGCCAGCAGTCGGAAAAGGACAGGGGTGAGCAAGCAGCCCCAGCATTTT

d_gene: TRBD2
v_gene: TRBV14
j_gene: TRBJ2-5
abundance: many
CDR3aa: CASSQDSPSTSGLQETQYF
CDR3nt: TGTGCCAGCAGCCAAGATTCTCCTTCGACTAGCGGACTCCAAGAGACCCAGTACTTC

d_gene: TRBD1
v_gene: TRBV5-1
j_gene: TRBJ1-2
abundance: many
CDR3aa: CASSLGGDSFYYGYTF
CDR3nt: TGCGCCAGCAGCTTGGGGGGGGACAGTTTTTACTATGGCTACACCTTC

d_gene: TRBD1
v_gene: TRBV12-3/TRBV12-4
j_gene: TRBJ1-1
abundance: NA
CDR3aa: CASSNRGRTEAFF
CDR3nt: TGTGCCAGCAGTAACAGGGGTCGGACTGAAGCTTTCTTT

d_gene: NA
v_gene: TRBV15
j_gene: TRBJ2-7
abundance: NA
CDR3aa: CATSSPRGPNEQYF
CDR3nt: TGTGCCACCAGCAGTCCTCGGGGGCCCAACGAGCAGTACTTC

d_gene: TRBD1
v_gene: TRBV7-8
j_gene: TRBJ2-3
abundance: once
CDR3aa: CASSVGRGPDTQYF
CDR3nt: TGTGCCAGCAGCGTAGGCAGGGGGCCAGATACGCAGTATTTT

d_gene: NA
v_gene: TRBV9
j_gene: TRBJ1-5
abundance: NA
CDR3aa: CASSVEGGPQHF
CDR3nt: TGTGCCAGCAGCGTAGAGGGTGGGCCCCAGCATTTT

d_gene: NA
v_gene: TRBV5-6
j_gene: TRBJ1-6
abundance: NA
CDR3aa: CASSPFQANSPLHF
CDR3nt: TGTGCCAGCAGCCCGTTTCAGGCTAATTCACCCCTCCACTTT

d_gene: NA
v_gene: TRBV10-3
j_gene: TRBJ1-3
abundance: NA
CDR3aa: CARGNTIYF
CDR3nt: TGTGCCAGGGGAAACACCATATATTTT

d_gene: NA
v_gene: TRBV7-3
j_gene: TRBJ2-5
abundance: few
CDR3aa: CASSPQEDARDQYF
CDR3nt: TGTGCCAGCAGCCCCCAGGAAGACGCCAGGGACCAGTACTTC

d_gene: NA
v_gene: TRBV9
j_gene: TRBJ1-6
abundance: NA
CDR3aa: CASSALSGGSPLHF
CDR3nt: TGTGCCAGCAGCGCCCTATCAGGAGGATCACCCCTCCACTTT

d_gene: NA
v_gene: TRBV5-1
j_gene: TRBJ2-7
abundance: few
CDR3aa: CASSLATGYEQYF
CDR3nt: TGCGCCAGCAGCTTGGCCACAGGGTACGAGCAGTACTTC

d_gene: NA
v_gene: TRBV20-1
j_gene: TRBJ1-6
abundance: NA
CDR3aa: CSAKVGSDNSPLHF
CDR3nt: TGCAGTGCTAAAGTAGGATCCGATAATTCACCCCTCCACTTT

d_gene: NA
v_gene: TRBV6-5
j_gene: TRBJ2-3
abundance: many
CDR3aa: CASSYSSVSTDTQYF
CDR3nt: TGTGCCAGCAGTTACTCAAGTGTTAGCACAGATACGCAGTATTTT

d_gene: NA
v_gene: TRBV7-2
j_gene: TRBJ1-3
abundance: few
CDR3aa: CASSASIGGGNTIYF
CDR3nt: TGTGCCAGCAGCGCTAGCATCGGGGGCGGAAACACCATATATTTT

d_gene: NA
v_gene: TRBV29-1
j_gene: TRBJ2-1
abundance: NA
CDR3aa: CSGDLWVGAGEQFF
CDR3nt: TGCAGCGGAGACCTTTGGGTAGGGGCAGGTGAGCAGTTCTTC

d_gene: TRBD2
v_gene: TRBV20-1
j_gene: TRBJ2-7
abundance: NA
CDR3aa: CSARDVPWTSGLYEQYF
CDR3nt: TGCAGTGCTAGAGATGTCCCCTGGACTAGCGGGCTCTACGAGCAGTACTTC

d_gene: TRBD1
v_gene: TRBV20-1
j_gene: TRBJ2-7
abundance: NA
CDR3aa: CSAPGTGSHEQYF
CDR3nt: TGCAGTGCCCCCGGGACAGGGAGCCACGAGCAGTACTTC

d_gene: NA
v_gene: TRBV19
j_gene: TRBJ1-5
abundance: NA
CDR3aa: CASRTGHLNQPQHF
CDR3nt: TGTGCCAGTAGGACGGGGCACCTGAATCAGCCCCAGCATTTT

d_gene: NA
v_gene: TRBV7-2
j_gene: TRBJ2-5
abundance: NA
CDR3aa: CASSLWASRQRTQYF
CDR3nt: TGTGCCAGCAGCTTATGGGCTAGCAGGCAGCGGACCCAGTACTTC

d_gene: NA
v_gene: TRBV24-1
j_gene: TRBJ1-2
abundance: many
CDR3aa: CATQRGTGDYGYTF
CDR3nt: TGTGCCACCCAGAGGGGGACCGGAGACTATGGCTACACCTTC

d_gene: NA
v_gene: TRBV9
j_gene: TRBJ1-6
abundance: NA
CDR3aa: CASSVAGTVNSPLHF
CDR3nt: TGTGCCAGCAGCGTAGCCGGGACGGTTAATTCACCCCTCCACTTT

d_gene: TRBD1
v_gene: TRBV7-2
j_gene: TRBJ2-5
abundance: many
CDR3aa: CASSHYLGQGGETQYF
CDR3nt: TGTGCCAGCAGCCACTATCTTGGACAGGGTGGAGAGACCCAGTACTTC

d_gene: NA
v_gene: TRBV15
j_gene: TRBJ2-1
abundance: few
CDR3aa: CATSRTRNTGQYNEQFF
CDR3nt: TGTGCCACCAGCAGAACCCGCAATACAGGACAGTACAATGAGCAGTTCTTC

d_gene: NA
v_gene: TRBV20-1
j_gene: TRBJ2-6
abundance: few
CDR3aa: CSARAPTSANVLTF
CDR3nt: TGCAGTGCTAGGGCCCCGACCTCGGCCAACGTCCTGACTTTC

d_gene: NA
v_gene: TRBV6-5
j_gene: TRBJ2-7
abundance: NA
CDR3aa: CASSQTGPEQYF
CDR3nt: TGTGCCAGCAGCCAAACAGGGCCCGAGCAGTACTTC

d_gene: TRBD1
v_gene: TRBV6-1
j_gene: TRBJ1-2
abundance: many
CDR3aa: CASSEVQGAYGYTF
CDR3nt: TGTGCCAGCAGTGAGGTCCAGGGGGCGTATGGCTACACCTTC